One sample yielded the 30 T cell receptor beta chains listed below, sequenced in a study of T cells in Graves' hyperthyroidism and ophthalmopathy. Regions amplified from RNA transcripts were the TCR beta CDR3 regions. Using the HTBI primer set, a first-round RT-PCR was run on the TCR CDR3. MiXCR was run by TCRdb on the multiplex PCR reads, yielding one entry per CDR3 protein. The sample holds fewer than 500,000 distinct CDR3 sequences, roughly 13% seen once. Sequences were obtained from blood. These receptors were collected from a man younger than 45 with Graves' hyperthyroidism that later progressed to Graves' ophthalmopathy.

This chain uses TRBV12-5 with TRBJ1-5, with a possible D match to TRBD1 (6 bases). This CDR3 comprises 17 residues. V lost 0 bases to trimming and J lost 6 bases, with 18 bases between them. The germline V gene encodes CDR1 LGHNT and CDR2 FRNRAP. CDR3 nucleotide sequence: TGTGCTAGTGGTTTGGTACTCGGCCGGGGGCGAGCTCAGCCCCAGCATTTT. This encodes CASGLVLGRGRAQPQHF. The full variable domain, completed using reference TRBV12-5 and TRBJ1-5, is DARVTQTPRHKVTEMGQEVTMRCQPILGHNTVFWYRQTMMQGLELLAYFRNRAPLDDSGMPKDRFSAEMPDATLATLKIQPSEPRDSAVYFCASGLVLGRGRAQPQHFGDGTRLSIL.

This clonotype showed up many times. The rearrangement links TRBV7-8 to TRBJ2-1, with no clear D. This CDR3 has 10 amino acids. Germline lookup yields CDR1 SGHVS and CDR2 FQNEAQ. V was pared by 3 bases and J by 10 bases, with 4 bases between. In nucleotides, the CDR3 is TGTGCCAGCAGCTTCGGGGAGCAGTTCTTC. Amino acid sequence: CASSFGEQFF. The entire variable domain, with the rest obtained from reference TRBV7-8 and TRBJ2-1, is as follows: GAGVSQSPRYKVAKRGQDVALRCDPISGHVSLFWYQQALGQGPEFLTYFQNEAQLDKSGLPSDRFFAERPEGSVSTLKIQRTQQEDSAVYLCASSFGEQFFGPGTRLTVL.

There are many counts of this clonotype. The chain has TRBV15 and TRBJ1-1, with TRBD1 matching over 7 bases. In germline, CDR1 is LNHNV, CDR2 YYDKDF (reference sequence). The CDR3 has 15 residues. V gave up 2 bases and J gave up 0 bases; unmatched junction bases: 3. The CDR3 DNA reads TGTGCCACCAGCAGACGGACAGGAGTGAACACTGAAGCTTTCTTT. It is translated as CATSRRTGVNTEAFF.

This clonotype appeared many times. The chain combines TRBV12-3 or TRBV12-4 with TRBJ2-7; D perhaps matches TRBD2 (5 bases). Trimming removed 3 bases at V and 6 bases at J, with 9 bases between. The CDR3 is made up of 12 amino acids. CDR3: CASSLNGVEQYF. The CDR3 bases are TGTGCCAGCAGTTTGAACGGGGTCGAGCAGTACTTC.

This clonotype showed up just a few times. The CDR3 nucleotides are TGTGCCAGCAGCCGTGGGACAGGGGACCACTACGAGCAGTACTTC. Its translation: CASSRGTGDHYEQYF. The V call is TRBV11-3, the J call TRBJ2-7, with 10 bases aligning to TRBD1. Germline values: CDR1 SGHNT, CDR2 YENEEA. The CDR3 runs to 15 residues. Germline trimming cut 5 bases from V and 3 bases from J; bases unmatched to any gene: 7.

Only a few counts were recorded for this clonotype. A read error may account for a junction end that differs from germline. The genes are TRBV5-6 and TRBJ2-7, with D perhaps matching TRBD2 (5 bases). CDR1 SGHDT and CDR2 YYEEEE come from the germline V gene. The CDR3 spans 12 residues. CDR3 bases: TGTGCCGGCAGTACTTATGCGGGCGAGCAGTACTTC. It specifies CAGSTYAGEQYF.

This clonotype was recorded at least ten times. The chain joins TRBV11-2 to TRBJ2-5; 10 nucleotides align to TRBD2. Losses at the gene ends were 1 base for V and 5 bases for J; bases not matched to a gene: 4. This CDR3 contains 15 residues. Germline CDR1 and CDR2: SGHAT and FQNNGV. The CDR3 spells CASSLVGLAVETQYF. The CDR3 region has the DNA TGTGCCAGCAGCTTAGTCGGACTAGCGGTTGAGACCCAGTACTTC. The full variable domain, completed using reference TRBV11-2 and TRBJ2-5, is EAGVAQSPRYKIIEKRQSVAFWCNPISGHATLYWYQQILGQGPKLLIQFQNNGVVDDSQLPKDRFSAERLKGVDSTLKIQPAKLEDSAVYLCASSLVGLAVETQYFGPGTRLLVL.

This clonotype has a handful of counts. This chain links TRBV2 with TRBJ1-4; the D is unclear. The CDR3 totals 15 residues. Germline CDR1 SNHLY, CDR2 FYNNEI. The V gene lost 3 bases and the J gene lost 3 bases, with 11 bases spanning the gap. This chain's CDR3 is CASSDRDPANEKLFF. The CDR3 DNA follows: TGTGCCAGCAGTGACCGGGATCCGGCTAATGAAAAACTGTTTTTT.

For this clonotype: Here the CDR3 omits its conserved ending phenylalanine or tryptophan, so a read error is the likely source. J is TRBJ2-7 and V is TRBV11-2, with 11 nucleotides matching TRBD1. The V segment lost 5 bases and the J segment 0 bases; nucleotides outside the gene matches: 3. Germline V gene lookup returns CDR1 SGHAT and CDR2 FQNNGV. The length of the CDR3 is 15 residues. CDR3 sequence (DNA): TGTGCCAGCAGCCCCGGGACAGGGGGCTCCTACGAGCAGTACCTC. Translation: CASSPGTGGSYEQYL.

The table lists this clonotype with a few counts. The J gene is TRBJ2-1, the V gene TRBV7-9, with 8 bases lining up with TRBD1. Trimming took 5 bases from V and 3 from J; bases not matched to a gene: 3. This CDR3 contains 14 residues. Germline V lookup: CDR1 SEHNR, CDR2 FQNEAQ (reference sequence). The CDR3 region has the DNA TGTGCCAGCAGCCCGGACAGGGTCTACAATGAGCAGTTCTTC. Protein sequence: CASSPDRVYNEQFF. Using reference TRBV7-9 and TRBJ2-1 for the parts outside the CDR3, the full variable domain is DTGVSQNPRHKITKRGQNVTFRCDPISEHNRLYWYRQTLGQGPEFLTYFQNEAQLEKSRLLSDRFSAERPKGSFSTLEIQRTEQGDSAMYLCASSPDRVYNEQFFGPGTRLTVL.

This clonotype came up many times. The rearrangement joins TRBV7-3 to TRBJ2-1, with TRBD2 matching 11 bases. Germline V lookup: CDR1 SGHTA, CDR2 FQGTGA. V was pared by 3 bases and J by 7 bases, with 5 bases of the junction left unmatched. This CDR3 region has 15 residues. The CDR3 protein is CASSFGSSGGNEQFF. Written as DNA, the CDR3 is TGTGCCAGCAGCTTTGGGTCTAGCGGGGGGAATGAGCAGTTCTTC.

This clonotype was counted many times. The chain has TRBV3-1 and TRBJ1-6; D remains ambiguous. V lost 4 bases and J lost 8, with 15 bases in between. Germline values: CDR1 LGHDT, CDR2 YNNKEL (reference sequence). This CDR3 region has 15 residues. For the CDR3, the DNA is TGTGCCAGCAGCCTTGGGCCCTCCACCCATTCACCCCTCCACTTT. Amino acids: CASSLGPSTHSPLHF.

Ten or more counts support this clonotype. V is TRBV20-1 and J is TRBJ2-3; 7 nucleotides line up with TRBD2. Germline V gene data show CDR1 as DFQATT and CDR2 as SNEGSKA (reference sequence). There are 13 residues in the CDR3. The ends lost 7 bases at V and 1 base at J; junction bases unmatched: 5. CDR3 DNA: TGCAGTGTCCTTACTAGCGGCACAGATACGCAGTATTTT. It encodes CSVLTSGTDTQYF.

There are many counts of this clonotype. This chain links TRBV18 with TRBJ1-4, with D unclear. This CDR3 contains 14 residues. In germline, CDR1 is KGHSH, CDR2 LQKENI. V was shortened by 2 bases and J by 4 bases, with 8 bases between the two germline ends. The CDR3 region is CASSPGGNNEKLFF. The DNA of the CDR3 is TGTGCCAGCTCACCAGGAGGGAATAATGAAAAACTGTTTTTT.

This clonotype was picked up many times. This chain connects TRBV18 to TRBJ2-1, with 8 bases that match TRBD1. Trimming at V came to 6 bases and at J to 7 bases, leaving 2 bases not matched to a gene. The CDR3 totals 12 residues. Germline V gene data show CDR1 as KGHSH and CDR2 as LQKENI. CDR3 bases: TGTGCCAGCTCGAGACAGGGGAATGAGCAGTTCTTC. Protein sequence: CASSRQGNEQFF.

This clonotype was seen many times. In DNA, the CDR3 is TGTGCCAGCAGTGACCAGACCGGGTTTCGCGAAAAACTGTTTTTT. This encodes CASSDQTGFREKLFF. The chain has TRBV6-2 or TRBV6-3 and TRBJ1-4; D gene uncertain. The CDR3 totals 15 residues. From germline, CDR1 is MNHEY and CDR2 SVGEGT. Between the trimmed V and J ends, which lost 5 bases and 8 bases, there was a span of 18 bases.

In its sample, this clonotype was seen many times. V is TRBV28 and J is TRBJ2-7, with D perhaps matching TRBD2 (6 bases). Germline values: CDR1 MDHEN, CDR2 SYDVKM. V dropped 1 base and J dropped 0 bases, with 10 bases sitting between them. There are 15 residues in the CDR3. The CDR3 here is CASSLLAGSSYEQYF. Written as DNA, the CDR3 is TGTGCCAGCAGTTTATTGGCGGGGAGCTCCTACGAGCAGTACTTC.

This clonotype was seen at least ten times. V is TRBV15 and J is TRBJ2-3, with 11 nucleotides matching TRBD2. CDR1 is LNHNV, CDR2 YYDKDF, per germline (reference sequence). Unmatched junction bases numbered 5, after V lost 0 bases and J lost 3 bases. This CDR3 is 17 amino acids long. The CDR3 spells CATSRDVAGGPTDTQYF. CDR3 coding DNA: TGTGCCACCAGCAGAGATGTAGCGGGGGGGCCAACAGATACGCAGTATTTT.

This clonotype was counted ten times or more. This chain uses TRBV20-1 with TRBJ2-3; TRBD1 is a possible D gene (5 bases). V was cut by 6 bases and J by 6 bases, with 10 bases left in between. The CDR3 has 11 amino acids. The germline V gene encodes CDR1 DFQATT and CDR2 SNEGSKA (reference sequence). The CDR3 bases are TGCAGTGCCCTCCCAGGGGATACGCAGTATTTT. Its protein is CSALPGDTQYF.

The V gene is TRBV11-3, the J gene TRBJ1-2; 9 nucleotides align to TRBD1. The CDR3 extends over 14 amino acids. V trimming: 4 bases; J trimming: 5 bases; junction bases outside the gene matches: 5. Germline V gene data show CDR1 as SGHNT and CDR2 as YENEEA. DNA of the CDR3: TGTGCCAGCAGCTGGCGGGGGACAGGGTATGGCTACACCTTC. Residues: CASSWRGTGYGYTF.

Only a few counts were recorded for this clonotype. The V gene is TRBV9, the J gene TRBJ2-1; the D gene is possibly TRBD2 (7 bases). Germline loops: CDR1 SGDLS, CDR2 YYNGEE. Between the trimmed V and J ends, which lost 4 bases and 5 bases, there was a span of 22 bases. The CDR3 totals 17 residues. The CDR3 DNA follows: TGTGCCAGCAGCCCGGGGGGCGGGGAGGTCTCGGACAATGAGCAGTTCTTC. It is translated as CASSPGGGEVSDNEQFF.

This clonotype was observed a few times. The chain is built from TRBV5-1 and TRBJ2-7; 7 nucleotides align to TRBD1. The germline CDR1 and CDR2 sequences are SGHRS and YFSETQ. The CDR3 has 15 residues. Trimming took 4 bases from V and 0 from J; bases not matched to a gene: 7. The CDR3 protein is CASSIVQGTSYEQYF. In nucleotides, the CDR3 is TGCGCCAGCAGCATTGTACAGGGGACCTCCTACGAGCAGTACTTC. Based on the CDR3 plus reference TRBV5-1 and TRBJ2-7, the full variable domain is KAGVTQTPRYLIKTRGQQVTLSCSPISGHRSVSWYQQTPGQGLQFLFEYFSETQRNKGNFPGRFSGRQFSNSRSEMNVSTLELGDSALYLCASSIVQGTSYEQYFGPGTRLTVT.

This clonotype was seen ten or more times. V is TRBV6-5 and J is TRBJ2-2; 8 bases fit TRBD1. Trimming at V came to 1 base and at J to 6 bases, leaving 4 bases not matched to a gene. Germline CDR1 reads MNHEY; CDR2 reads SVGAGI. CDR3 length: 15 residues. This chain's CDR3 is CASSYFRGRPGELFF. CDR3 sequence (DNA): TGTGCCAGCAGTTACTTCAGGGGGCGCCCCGGGGAGCTGTTTTTT.

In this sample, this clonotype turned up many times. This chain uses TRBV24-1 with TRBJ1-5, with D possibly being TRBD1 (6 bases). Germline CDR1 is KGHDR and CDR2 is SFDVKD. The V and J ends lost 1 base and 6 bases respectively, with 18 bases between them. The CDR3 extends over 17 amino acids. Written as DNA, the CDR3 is TGTGCCACCAGTGATTTCTCCGGGACACGGGGCTCTCAGCCCCAGCATTTT. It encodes CATSDFSGTRGSQPQHF.

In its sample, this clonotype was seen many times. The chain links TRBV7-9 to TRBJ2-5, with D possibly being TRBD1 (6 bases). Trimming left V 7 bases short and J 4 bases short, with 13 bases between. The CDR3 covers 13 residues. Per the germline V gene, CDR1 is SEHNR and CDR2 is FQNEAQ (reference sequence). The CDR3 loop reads CASTPQGPETQYF. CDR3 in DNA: TGTGCCAGCACCCCACAGGGTCCAGAGACCCAGTACTTC.

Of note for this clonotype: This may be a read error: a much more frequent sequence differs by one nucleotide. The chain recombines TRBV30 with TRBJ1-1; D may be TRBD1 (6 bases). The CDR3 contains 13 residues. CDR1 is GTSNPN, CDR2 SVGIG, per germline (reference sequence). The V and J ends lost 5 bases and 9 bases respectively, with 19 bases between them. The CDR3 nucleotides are TGTGCCTGGGGTGGGGGGCGGCGGACTAAAGCTTTCTTT. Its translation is CAWGGGRRTKAFF. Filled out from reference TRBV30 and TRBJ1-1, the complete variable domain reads SQTIHQWPATLVQPVGSPLSLECTVEGTSNPNLYWYRQAAGRGLQLLFYSVGIGQISSEVPQNLSASRPQDRQFILSSKKLLLSDSGFYLCAWGGGRRTKAFFGQGTRLTVV.

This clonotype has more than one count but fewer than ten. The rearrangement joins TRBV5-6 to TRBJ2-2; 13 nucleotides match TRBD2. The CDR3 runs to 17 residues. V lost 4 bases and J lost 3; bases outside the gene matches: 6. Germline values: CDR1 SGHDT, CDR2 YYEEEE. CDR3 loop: CASSLTSGGAYTGELFF. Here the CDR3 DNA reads TGTGCCAGCAGCCTAACTAGCGGGGGGGCCTACACCGGGGAGCTGTTTTTT. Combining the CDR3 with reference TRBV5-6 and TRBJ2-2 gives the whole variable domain DAGVTQSPTHLIKTRGQQVTLRCSPKSGHDTVSWYQQALGQGPQFIFQYYEEEERQRGNFPDRFSGHQFPNYSSELNVNALLLGDSALYLCASSLTSGGAYTGELFFGEGSRLTVL.

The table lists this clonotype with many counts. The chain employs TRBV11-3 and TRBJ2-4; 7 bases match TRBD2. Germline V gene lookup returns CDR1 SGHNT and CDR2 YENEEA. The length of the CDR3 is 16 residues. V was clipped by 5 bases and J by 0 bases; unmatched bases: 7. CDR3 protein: CASSPWGGVAKNIQYF. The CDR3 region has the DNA TGTGCCAGCAGCCCCTGGGGAGGGGTAGCCAAAAACATTCAGTACTTC.

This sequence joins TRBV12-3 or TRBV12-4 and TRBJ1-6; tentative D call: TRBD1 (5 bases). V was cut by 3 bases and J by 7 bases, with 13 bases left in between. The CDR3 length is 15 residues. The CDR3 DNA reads TGTGCCAGCAGTTTGCAGGGACCCATAAATTCACCCCTCCACTTT. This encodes CASSLQGPINSPLHF.

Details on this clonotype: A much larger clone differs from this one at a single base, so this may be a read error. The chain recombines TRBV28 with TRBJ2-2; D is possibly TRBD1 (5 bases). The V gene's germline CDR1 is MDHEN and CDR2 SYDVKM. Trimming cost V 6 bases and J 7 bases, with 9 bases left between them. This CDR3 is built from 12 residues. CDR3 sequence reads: CASSSGYGELFF. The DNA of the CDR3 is TGTGCCAGCAGCTCAGGGTACGGGGAGCTGTTTTTT.